What follows are 9 T cell receptor beta chains derived from one specimen sequenced in a study of blood T cell repertoires in COVID-19. Measured with immunoSEQ multiplex PCR; TCRdb has only the in-frame clones, and not every one. This repertoire shows approximately 50,000 clones, about nine tenths found once; its top ten account for 3.9%. Sequences were obtained from peripheral blood. These receptors were taken from a human donor in a cohort sampled during active COVID-19.

Remarks on this clone: The sample has other DNA sequences that encode this CDR3 too. The chain joins TRBV27 to TRBJ1-5; 9 bases agree with TRBD1. This CDR3 comprises 17 residues. Germline V lookup: CDR1 MNHEY, CDR2 SMNVEV (reference sequence). Unmatched junction bases numbered 7, after V lost 0 bases and J lost 4 bases. CDR3 in amino acids: CASSLSGGQGSNQPQHF. Here the CDR3 DNA reads TGTGCCAGCAGTTTATCGGGGGGACAGGGCTCTAATCAGCCCCAGCATTTT.

The chain links TRBV24-1 to TRBJ1-5; 12 nucleotides align to TRBD1. The CDR3 covers 16 residues. V lost 4 bases, J lost 5 bases, and 5 bases stayed unmatched. CDR1 KGHDR and CDR2 SFDVKD come from the germline V gene. CDR3 sequence: CATSDSGQGAYQPQHF. CDR3 coding DNA: TGTGCCACCAGTGACTCGGGACAGGGGGCTTATCAGCCCCAGCATTTT.

The chain combines TRBV28 with TRBJ2-7; 9 bases agree with TRBD2. With 4 bases clipped from V and 4 bases from J, the junction kept 11 bases outside the gene matches. Germline lookup yields CDR1 MDHEN and CDR2 SYDVKM. This CDR3 contains 16 residues. CDR3 sequence (DNA): TGTGCCAGCAGTTACAAAGCCGGGACTAGCTTGTACGAGCAGTACTTC. Translation gives CASSYKAGTSLYEQYF.

This clone was seen only once. This chain links TRBV5-1 with TRBJ2-5; 8 nucleotides agree with TRBD1. The CDR3 sequence is 14 residues long. V lost 6 bases and J lost 4; bases outside the gene matches: 8. The germline gives CDR1 SGHRS, CDR2 YFSETQ. For the CDR3, the DNA is TGCGCCAGCAACGTCGACAGGGGAGGAGAGACCCAGTACTTC. It encodes CASNVDRGGETQYF.

V and J are TRBV24-1 and TRBJ1-5, with TRBD1 matching 7 bases. V dropped 4 bases and J dropped 3; count of bases not matched to a gene: 5. Germline V gene lookup returns CDR1 KGHDR and CDR2 SFDVKD. This CDR3 contains 15 residues. The CDR3 here is CATSDPTGDNQPQHF. The DNA for the CDR3 is TGTGCCACCAGTGACCCAACAGGGGACAATCAGCCCCAGCATTTT.

This chain uses TRBV5-1 with TRBJ2-3; 16 bases are shared with TRBD2. Trimming cost V 0 bases and J 5 bases; bases outside gene matches: 3. The germline V gene encodes CDR1 SGHRS and CDR2 YFSETQ. CDR3 length: 17 amino acids. The CDR3 spells CASSLAGLAGGVDTQYF. In DNA, the CDR3 is TGCGCCAGCAGCTTGGCGGGACTAGCGGGAGGGGTAGATACGCAGTATTTT. Variable domain in full (rest from reference TRBV5-1 and TRBJ2-3): KAGVTQTPRYLIKTRGQQVTLSCSPISGHRSVSWYQQTPGQGLQFLFEYFSETQRNKGNFPGRFSGRQFSNSRSEMNVSTLELGDSALYLCASSLAGLAGGVDTQYFGPGTRLTVL.

The chain couples TRBV27 to TRBJ1-4; the match to TRBD1 covers 8 bases. There are 16 residues in the CDR3. CDR1 and CDR2 from the germline V gene are MNHEY and SMNVEV (reference sequence). V was pared by 3 bases and J by 4 bases, with 7 bases of the junction left unmatched. The DNA of the CDR3 is TGTGCCAGCAGTTTCGACGGACAGGGCGTTAATGAAAAACTGTTTTTT. This codes for CASSFDGQGVNEKLFF.

V gene TRBV28 combines with J gene TRBJ1-1; D is undetermined. The CDR3 covers 16 residues. Trimming left V 3 bases short and J 8 bases short, with 22 bases between. The V gene's germline CDR1 is MDHEN and CDR2 SYDVKM. The CDR3 nucleotides read TGTGCCAGCAGTTTTTCAGGCACCGACGAGAAAATAGAAGCTTTCTTT. This codes for CASSFSGTDEKIEAFF.

This sequence joins TRBV7-9 and TRBJ2-1; TRBD1 matches 7 bases. In germline, CDR1 is SEHNR, CDR2 FQNEAQ (reference sequence). CDR3 length: 15 amino acids. V lost 5 bases to trimming and J lost 1 base; unmatched junction nucleotides: 5. The CDR3 nucleotides are TGTGCCAGCAGCACCCGGGACAGTTCCTACAATGAGCAGTTCTTC. This translates into CASSTRDSSYNEQFF.